Shown below are 7 T cell receptor beta chains from a single sample sequenced in a study of shared clonotypes between healthy human individuals. Libraries were prepared by immunoSEQ multiplex PCR; TCRdb keeps only in-frame clonotypes and omits some of them. The sample shows approximately 2.3 million clones, 80% to 95% of them seen only once. The specimen was naive CD4+ T cells from PBMCs. The sample's subset: CD45RA+ positively selected. These receptors all stem from a man aged 18 to 30 in good health. Some clones in this sample may be carry-over from other donors' samples.

The chain uses TRBV11-1 and TRBJ2-5; 10 nucleotides align to TRBD1. With the DNA end fitting TRBJ2-7 better, the J assignment may be wrong. The CDR3 is made up of 16 amino acids. Germline loops: CDR1 SGHAT, CDR2 FQDESV (reference sequence). CDR3 region: CASSPRPGTGDHEQYF. DNA for the CDR3: TGTGCCAGCAGCCCACGTCCCGGGACAGGGGACCACGAGCAGTACTTC.

This clone has a single count. V is TRBV28 and J is TRBJ1-1; D not resolved. The V gene's germline CDR1 is MDHEN and CDR2 SYDVKM. CDR3 size: 11 residues. V gave up 6 bases and J gave up 4 bases, with 6 bases separating them. As DNA, the CDR3 is TGTGCCAGCAGCCCGTTCACTGAAGCTTTCTTT. Protein sequence: CASSPFTEAFF.

The chain combines TRBV5-4 with TRBJ1-3; D remains ambiguous. Trimming removed 0 bases at V and 4 bases at J, with 8 bases between. Germline loops: CDR1 SGHNT, CDR2 YYREEE (reference sequence). The CDR3 is made up of 14 amino acids. The CDR3 region is CASSLAIGGNTIYF. The CDR3 bases are TGTGCCAGCAGCTTGGCCATTGGCGGAAACACCATATATTTT.

This clone was counted only a few times. The chain joins TRBV27 to TRBJ1-1, with a weak D call TRBD1 (5 bases). Trimming took off 5 bases at V and 5 bases at J, with 15 bases between the two ends. CDR1 MNHEY and CDR2 SMNVEV come from the germline V gene (reference sequence). The CDR3 covers 14 residues. The CDR3 DNA reads as TGTGCCAGCAGTCTCACAAGACAGCCTACTGAAGCTTTCTTT. Translated, it gives CASSLTRQPTEAFF.

The chain has TRBV9 and TRBJ2-3; 7 nucleotides match TRBD1. The CDR3 length is 14 residues. J was trimmed by 4 bases and V by 3 bases; bases with no gene match: 5. The germline V gene encodes CDR1 SGDLS and CDR2 YYNGEE. This CDR3 reads CASSDGQAADTQYF. In nucleotides, the CDR3 is TGTGCCAGCAGCGACGGACAGGCAGCAGATACGCAGTATTTT.

A note on this clone: The identical CDR3 is also encoded by other nucleotide sequences in the sample. The chain links TRBV18 to TRBJ2-5; D unresolved. Trimming took off 2 bases at V and 4 bases at J, with 8 bases between the two ends. The germline V gene encodes CDR1 KGHSH and CDR2 LQKENI. CDR3 length: 13 residues. This CDR3 reads CASSPGLGETQYF. In DNA, the CDR3 is TGTGCCAGCTCACCAGGGCTCGGAGAGACCCAGTACTTC.

The genes are TRBV28 and TRBJ2-7; tentative D call: TRBD1 (6 bases). V was clipped by 6 bases and J by 11 bases, with 26 bases between them. The CDR3 consists of 15 residues. The germline V gene has CDR1 MDHEN and CDR2 SYDVKM. CDR3 sequence: CASRSNWQNRDEEYF. CDR3 DNA: TGTGCCAGCAGATCTAATTGGCAAAACAGGGACGAAGAGTACTTC.